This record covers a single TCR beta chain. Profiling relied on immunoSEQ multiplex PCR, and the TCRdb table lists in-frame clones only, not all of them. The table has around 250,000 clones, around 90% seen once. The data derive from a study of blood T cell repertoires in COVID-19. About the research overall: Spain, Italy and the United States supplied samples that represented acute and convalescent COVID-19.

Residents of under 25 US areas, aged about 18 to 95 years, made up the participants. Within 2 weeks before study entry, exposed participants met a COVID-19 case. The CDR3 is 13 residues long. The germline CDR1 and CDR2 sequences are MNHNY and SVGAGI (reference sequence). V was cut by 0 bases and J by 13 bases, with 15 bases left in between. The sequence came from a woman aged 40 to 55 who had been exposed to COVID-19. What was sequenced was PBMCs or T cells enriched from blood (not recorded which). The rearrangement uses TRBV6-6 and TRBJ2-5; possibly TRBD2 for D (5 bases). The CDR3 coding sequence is TGTGCCAGCAGTTACTCCCCGGGGAACCAACCGTACTTC. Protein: CASSYSPGNQPYF.